Here is one T cell receptor (beta chain) with its context. The antigen it binds to is not known. No base quality information exists; no much larger clone differs at one position. The data were obtained in a study of shared clonotypes between healthy human individuals (dated by TCRdb to about 2020). About the investigation overall: The cohort comprised a couple of women and a few men aged 18 to 49 years. For each donor, three plates each were used for CD4 naive and CD4 memory, two plates were used for CD8 naive, and one plate was used for CD8 memory. To estimate repertoire size and how much clonotype sharing occurs between individuals, the study deeply sequenced the blood TCR repertoires of roughly 5 healthy adults. Libraries were prepared and TCR repertoires were sequenced by different laboratories using diverse techniques, in order to increase sequencing depth and limit assay-specific biases. Leukapheresis yielded between about 0.94 and 8.9 billion PBMCs per donor. Overall results and qualifications from the work: Incomplete sequencing was indicated by rarefaction of sorted-subset datasets, despite the large sequencing depth. Sharing across a few donors was observed for about 4.8% of naive CD4, over 3% of naive CD8, 2.3% of memory CD4, and around 0.4% of memory CD8 clonotypes. Based on pairwise subsampling, the degree of clonotype sharing among donors was expected to be affected by sequencing depth. Estimated clonotype richness was generally larger for naive than for memory subsets. Compared with non-shared clonotypes, the clonotypes found in all four sorted-subset donors had higher generation probabilities. Only blood was sampled, and tissue TCR repertoires likely differ from those in blood. Because the study included a small number of donors, the genetic and exposure-history diversity represented was limited.

Healthy HIV-negative adults with no recently reported acute infections or vaccinations were included as donors. All donors were Caucasian adults living in Nashville, Tennessee, USA. CD4+ T cells were enriched by magnetic negative selection; naive cells were then positively selected on CD45RA, and the negative fraction formed the memory subset. After blood collection by leukapheresis, PBMCs were isolated using Ficoll-Histopaque density gradient centrifugation and then cryopreserved in the vapor phase of liquid nitrogen. Analytical flow cytometry was used to check the purity and quantity of each magnetically sorted T cell population. Genomic DNA was isolated from every sorted fraction and measured by UV absorbance on a Nanodrop 2000c. TCR CDR3 regions were amplified from genomic DNA by multiplex PCR using the deep immunoSEQ assay. For each cell subset, the extracted genomic DNA was distributed evenly across all wells of several immunoSEQ 96-well plates, and each plate served as one replicate. For sorted subsets, each replicate PCR was loaded with roughly 0.2 ug genomic DNA, equivalent to some 31,000 T cell genomes. Purified libraries were quantified with a Qubit 3.0 fluorometer, sized on a Bioanalyzer 2100, and re-quantified with the KAPA Library Quantification kit. Each immunoSEQ 96-well plate was sequenced on its own single-read 150-cycle Illumina NextSeq 550 flow cell. Processing in the source paper ran as follows. Because the immunoSEQ output included only junctional sequences and no quality scores, the filtering could not be the same as the filtering used for full-length reads. To assign V/J genes and CDR3, sequences were annotated against IMGT germline references using PyIR, a Python wrapper for IgBLAST v1.9. Reads were filtered out if the reads had weak V/J assignments (E-value above 1e-6), no CDR3, stop codons, out-of-frame junctions, or ambiguous translated residues. V3J clonotypes were defined by identical inferred V gene, J gene, and CDR3 amino acid sequence. Percentage overlap between repertoires was computed as shared unique clonotypes divided by the size of the smaller repertoire. Three approaches were used to assess repertoire richness: RTK rarefaction, the Chao1 estimator, and Recon v2.1 estimates of unobserved clonotypes. Generation probabilities for all TCRbeta clonotypes obtained by the gDNA method from several donors were computed using OLGA. TCRdb limited this immuneACCESS table to in-frame rearrangements with V and J called. A share of clones is missing; checked studies link under half to unresolved V genes, and the rest is unexplained. V, J and clone size are those of that table, while D and trimming were read from the DNA. For this sample there are 2 million to 2.5 million clones; about 90% appear just once. Jointly, the top ten make up 0.37% of the sample.

The TCR comes from a man aged 18 to 29 in good health. Some clones in this sample may be carry-over from other donors' samples. The specimen sequenced was naive CD4+ T cells from PBMCs. This sample's cell subset or site label indicates: CD45RA+ positively selected.

In nucleotide form, the sequence is TGCAGCGTTTCCTCGGACAGGCGCGAGCAGTACTTC. Translated, it reads CSVSSDRREQYF. The chain is assembled from TRBV29-1 and TRBJ2-7, with 7 bases aligning to TRBD1. Via the germline V gene, CDR1 is SQVTM and CDR2 ANQGSEA. For this chain, trimming is 5 bases at the V end and 6 bases at the J end, and the number of junction bases without a gene match is 7. The CDR3 numbers 12 residues from cysteine through phenylalanine. Only the CDR3 part of the read is kept: 36 bases, read in frame from the first base.